This TCR beta chain comes out of a study of low-dose radiotherapy and immunotherapy resistance in tumors. At the level of the study: Patients of Cohort 1 had 0.5 Gy fractions every 2 weeks, which summed to 6.5 Gy. Cohort 2's total reached 13 Gy over 26 weeks, at 1 Gy per fraction every two weeks.

Both TCRalpha and TCRbeta chains were reverse transcribed with V-gene-specific primers. TCRs were put through roughly 20 PCR cycles of amplification with Phusion. A constant-region primer and the V-primer adapter served as the primer pair. TCRdb re-called the reads through MiXCR, storing one row per CDR3 protein. The data show about 82,000 distinct CDR3 sequences, under 20% seen once. The CDR3 has 15 residues. Germline V gives CDR1 SGHDT, CDR2 YYEEEE. With 4 bases clipped from V and 5 bases from J, the junction kept 7 bases outside the gene matches. Regarding time point: before trial treatment. Treatment combined nivolumab, ipilimumab, aspirin, low-dose cyclophosphamide and low-dose radiotherapy in a dose-escalation trial. Eligible patients had advanced solid tumors lacking tumor-infiltrating lymphocytes. This clonotype has at least ten counts.

Material: PBMCs, obtained before treatment. The rearrangement uses TRBV5-6 and TRBJ2-2; 8 nucleotides align to TRBD1. This TCR came from a male donor with prostate cancer. The CDR3 nucleotides read TGTGCCAGCAGCGGTGGACAGGGTATAACCGGGGAGCTGTTTTTT. Its protein is CASSGGQGITGELFF.